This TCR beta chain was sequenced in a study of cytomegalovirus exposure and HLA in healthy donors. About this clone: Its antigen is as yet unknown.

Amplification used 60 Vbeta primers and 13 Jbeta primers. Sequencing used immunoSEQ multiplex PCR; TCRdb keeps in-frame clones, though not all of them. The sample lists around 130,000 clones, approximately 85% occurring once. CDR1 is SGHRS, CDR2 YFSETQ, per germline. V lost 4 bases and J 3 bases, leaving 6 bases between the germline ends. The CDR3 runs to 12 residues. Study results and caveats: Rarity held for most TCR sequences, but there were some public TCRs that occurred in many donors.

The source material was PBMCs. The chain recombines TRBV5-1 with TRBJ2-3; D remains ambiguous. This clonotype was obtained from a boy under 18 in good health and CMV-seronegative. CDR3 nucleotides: TGCGCCAGCAGCCTCCGTACAGATACGCAGTATTTT. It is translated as CASSLRTDTQYF.